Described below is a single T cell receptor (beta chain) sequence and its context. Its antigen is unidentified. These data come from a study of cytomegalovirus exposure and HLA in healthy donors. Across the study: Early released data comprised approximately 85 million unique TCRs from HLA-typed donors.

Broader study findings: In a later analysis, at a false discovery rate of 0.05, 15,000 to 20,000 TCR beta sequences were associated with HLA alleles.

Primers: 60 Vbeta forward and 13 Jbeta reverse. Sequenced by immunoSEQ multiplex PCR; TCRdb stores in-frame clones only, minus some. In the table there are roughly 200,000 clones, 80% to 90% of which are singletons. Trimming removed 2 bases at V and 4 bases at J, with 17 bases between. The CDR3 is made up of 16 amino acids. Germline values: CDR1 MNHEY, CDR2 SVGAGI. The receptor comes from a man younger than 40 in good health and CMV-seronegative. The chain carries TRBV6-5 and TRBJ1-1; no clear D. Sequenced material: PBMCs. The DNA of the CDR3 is TGTGCCAGCAGTTACCGAGTTCGTGAGGGTGGCACTGAAGCTTTCTTT. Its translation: CASSYRVREGGTEAFF.